This T cell receptor beta chain was sequenced for a study of blood T cell repertoires in COVID-19. Study overall: The samples span acute and convalescent COVID-19 from the United States, Italy and Spain.

The participants were between roughly 18 and 100 years old and came from roughly 24 US areas. Which cohort a participant joined came from the clinical history participants gave. CDR1 is MDHEN and CDR2 is SYDVKM in the germline V gene. The ends were cut back, 2 bases at V and 2 bases at J, with 13 bases in the middle. This CDR3 contains 17 residues. The table lists this clone with a count of one. Clones were sequenced by immunoSEQ multiplex PCR, and TCRdb holds only the in-frame ones, with some missing. The table has fewer than 400,000 clones, under 90% seen once; the top ten hold 1.5% to 2%. Sample: PBMCs or T cells enriched from blood (not recorded which). The chain has TRBV28 and TRBJ1-6; D is possibly TRBD1 (6 bases). This TCR derives from a woman aged 30 to 39 who had recovered from COVID-19. The CDR3 protein is CASSLDGQGTYNSPLHF. In DNA, the CDR3 is TGTGCCAGCAGTTTAGATGGGCAGGGGACCTATAATTCACCCCTCCACTTT.